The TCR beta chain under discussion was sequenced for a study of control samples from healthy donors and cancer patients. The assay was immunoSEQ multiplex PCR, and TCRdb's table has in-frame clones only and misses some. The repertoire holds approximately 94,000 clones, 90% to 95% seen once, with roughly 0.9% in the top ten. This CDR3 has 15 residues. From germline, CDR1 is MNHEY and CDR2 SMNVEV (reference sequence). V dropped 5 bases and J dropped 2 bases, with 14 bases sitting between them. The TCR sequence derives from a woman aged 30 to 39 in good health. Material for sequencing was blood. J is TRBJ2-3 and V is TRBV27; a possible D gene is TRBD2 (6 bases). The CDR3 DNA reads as TGTGCCAGCAGTACCCCTGGCGGGGCCACAGATACGCAGTATTTT. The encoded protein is CASSTPGGATDTQYF.